This T cell receptor beta chain was profiled in a study of CD8 T cells in Susac syndrome. V lost 0 bases and J lost 2, with 7 bases in between. The CDR3 extends over 15 amino acids. Germline V gene data show CDR1 as LGHNA and CDR2 as YSLEER. cDNA came from about 0.5 to 1 ug RNA primed by random hexamers. TCRdb re-derived calls from the immunoSEQ multiplex PCR reads in MiXCR, one entry per CDR3 protein. The profile covers about 300,000 distinct CDR3 sequences, with over 75% appearing a single time and 0.18% taken by the ten largest. The V call is TRBV4-3, the J call TRBJ2-2; D is unclear. The sequence came from a human donor with multiple sclerosis. Sequenced sample: CD8+ T cells from PBMCs. Written as DNA, the CDR3 is TGCGCCAGCAGCCAAGATATGGCCAACACCGGGGAGCTGTTTTTT. It specifies CASSQDMANTGELFF.